A selection of T cell receptor beta chains follows, all from one sample in a study of OX40 agonist ivuxolimab in advanced cancers. This table comes from immunoSEQ multiplex PCR, and its TCRdb copy is limited to in-frame clones, with some not included. Here the sample spans 25,000 to 35,000 clones, over 60% being singletons. Sequencing used CD4+ or CD8+ T cells sorted from blood, obtained in a trial of the OX40 agonist ivuxolimab. The receptors were gathered from an adult with an advanced solid tumor such as melanoma, head and neck, liver or kidney cancer. The CDR3 runs from the conserved cysteine through the conserved F or W. Each record gives: D gene, clone size, V gene, J gene, CDR3 protein, CDR3 DNA. D genes are given only for firm matches. Clone size is not always given. Where it is, it says once, few, many or a class for expanded clones.

D: TRBD1; size: NA; V: TRBV7-9; J: TRBJ1-1; CDR3: CASSLAVDRWVTEAFF; DNA: TGTGCCAGCAGCTTAGCGGTGGACAGGTGGGTCACTGAAGCTTTCTTT
D: NA; size: NA; V: TRBV7-3; J: TRBJ1-1; CDR3: CASSLTHNTEAFF; DNA: TGTGCCAGCAGCTTAACCCACAACACTGAAGCTTTCTTT
D: NA; size: medium-sized; V: TRBV6-1; J: TRBJ1-5; CDR3: CASSEAPRGYSNQPQHF; DNA: TGTGCCAGCAGTGAAGCCCCACGAGGGTATAGCAATCAGCCCCAGCATTTT
D: NA; size: NA; V: TRBV7-9; J: TRBJ1-6; CDR3: CASSSGRPSGTNSPLHF; DNA: TGTGCCAGCAGCTCCGGGCGGCCAAGTGGGACCAATTCACCCCTCCACTTT
D: NA; size: NA; V: TRBV5-1; J: TRBJ2-7; CDR3: CASSPRGDRLYEQYF; DNA: TGCGCCAGCAGCCCGAGGGGGGACAGACTCTACGAGCAGTACTTC
D: TRBD1; size: once; V: TRBV27; J: TRBJ2-2; CDR3: CASSLLPFVGTDNTGELFF; DNA: TGTGCCAGCAGCCTCCTCCCATTCGTAGGGACAGACAACACCGGGGAGCTGTTTTTT
D: TRBD1; size: NA; V: TRBV19; J: TRBJ1-2; CDR3: CASSTRTGGPYKCTF; DNA: TGTGCCAGTAGTACCCGGACAGGGGGGCCTTATAAATGCACCTTC
D: NA; size: NA; V: TRBV19; J: TRBJ1-6; CDR3: CASSIGQVNSPLHF; DNA: TGTGCCAGTAGTATCGGGCAGGTTAATTCACCCCTCCACTTT
D: TRBD1; size: NA; V: TRBV6-1; J: TRBJ2-7; CDR3: CASRGQVDSYEQYF; DNA: TGTGCCAGCAGAGGACAGGTCGACTCCTACGAGCAGTACTTC
D: NA; size: NA; V: TRBV27; J: TRBJ1-1; CDR3: CASRIGQFTEAFF; DNA: TGTGCCAGCAGAATAGGACAGTTCACTGAAGCTTTCTTT
D: NA; size: NA; V: TRBV11-2; J: TRBJ2-7; CDR3: CASSLAVGSEQYF; DNA: TGTGCCAGCAGCTTAGCGGTAGGGAGTGAGCAGTACTTC
D: NA; size: NA; V: TRBV7-9; J: TRBJ2-1; CDR3: CASSLGTNNEQFF; DNA: TGTGCCAGCAGCTTAGGGACCAACAATGAGCAGTTCTTC
D: TRBD1; size: NA; V: TRBV9; J: TRBJ1-1; CDR3: CASSGDRVGSEAFF; DNA: TGTGCCAGCAGCGGGGACAGGGTTGGTTCTGAAGCTTTCTTT
D: NA; size: NA; V: TRBV11-2; J: TRBJ2-7; CDR3: CASSSPGTNYEQYF; DNA: TGTGCCAGCAGCTCTCCCGGGACAAACTACGAGCAGTACTTC
D: NA; size: NA; V: TRBV30; J: TRBJ2-7; CDR3: CAWTSPGLIYEQYF; DNA: TGTGCCTGGACCTCACCCGGGTTGATCTACGAGCAGTACTTC
D: NA; size: NA; V: TRBV6-8; J: TRBJ1-6; CDR3: CASSYSPDSPLHF; DNA: TGTGCCAGCAGTTACTCTCCTGATTCACCCCTCCACTTT
D: NA; size: NA; V: TRBV18; J: TRBJ1-2; CDR3: CASSPDNSHGYTF; DNA: TGTGCCAGCTCCCCTGACAACTCTCATGGCTACACCTTC
D: TRBD2; size: NA; V: TRBV2; J: TRBJ2-1; CDR3: CASRAGLRGGLYNEQFF; DNA: TGTGCCAGCAGGGCGGGGCTGCGCGGGGGGCTCTACAATGAGCAGTTCTTC
D: NA; size: NA; V: TRBV2; J: TRBJ1-5; CDR3: CASRTVGSNQPQHF; DNA: TGTGCCAGCAGGACAGTAGGGAGCAATCAGCCCCAGCATTTT
D: NA; size: NA; V: TRBV5-1; J: TRBJ2-7; CDR3: CASSLVGDYEQYF; DNA: TGCGCCAGCAGCTTGGTAGGGGACTACGAGCAGTACTTC
D: NA; size: NA; V: TRBV6-1; J: TRBJ1-2; CDR3: CASSDSSGYTF; DNA: TGTGCCAGCAGTGACTCGTCCGGCTACACCTTC
D: NA; size: NA; V: TRBV28; J: TRBJ2-2; CDR3: CASSFPPRTGELFF; DNA: TGTGCCAGCAGTTTTCCGCCGCGGACCGGGGAGCTGTTTTTT
D: NA; size: NA; V: TRBV2; J: TRBJ1-2; CDR3: CASSERGLGYTF; DNA: TGTGCCAGCAGTGAAAGGGGCCTAGGCTACACCTTC